The clone carrying this TCR beta chain was counted only a few times. Its target is not known. The sample originates from a study of vaccination and CD4 T cells after COVID-19. Study at large: Convalescent individuals numbered four females and six males, two being Hispanic. Overlapping spike peptides of SARS-CoV-2, HCoV-NL63, HCoV-OC43 and HCoV-229E were used, and cells were stimulated with them.

Sequenced with the Oncomine TCR Beta short-read assay was DNA taken from cultured CD4+ T cells. From cultured CD4+ T cells, genomic DNA was extracted. TCRdb re-called the PCR reads through MiXCR, storing one row per CDR3 protein. The sample has several thousand distinct CDR3 sequences; under 40% are singletons. Treatment noted: 10-day PBMC culture with coronavirus spike peptide pools or control peptides (ViraFEST assay). Samples of CD4+ T cells were obtained from the unexposed donor before the COVID-19 pandemic (2011-2018). Negative selection yielded CD4+ T cells from day-10 cultures. The CDR3 is made up of 13 amino acids. Germline V gene lookup returns CDR1 DFQATT and CDR2 SNEGSKA (reference sequence). V shed 5 bases and J 5 bases; nucleotides not matched to a gene: 7.

This chain connects TRBV20-1 to TRBJ1-2; TRBD1 aligns across 8 bases. The sample was CD4+ T cells from blood, cultured in vitro. The receptor's source is a human donor in good health. The CDR3 is CSAPTGVEYGYTF. The CDR3 DNA sequence: TGCAGTGCTCCGACAGGGGTAGAGTATGGCTACACCTTC.